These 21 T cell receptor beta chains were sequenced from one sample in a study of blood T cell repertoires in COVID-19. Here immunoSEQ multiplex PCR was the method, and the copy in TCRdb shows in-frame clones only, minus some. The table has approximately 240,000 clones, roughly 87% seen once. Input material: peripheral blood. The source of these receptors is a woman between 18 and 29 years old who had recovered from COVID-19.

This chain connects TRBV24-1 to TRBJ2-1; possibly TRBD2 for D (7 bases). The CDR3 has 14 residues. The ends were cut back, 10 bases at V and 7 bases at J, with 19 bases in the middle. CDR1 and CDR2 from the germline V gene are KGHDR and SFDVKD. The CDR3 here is CATFYGGGRNEQFF. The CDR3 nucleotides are TGTGCCACTTTTTATGGGGGCGGGAGAAATGAGCAGTTCTTC.

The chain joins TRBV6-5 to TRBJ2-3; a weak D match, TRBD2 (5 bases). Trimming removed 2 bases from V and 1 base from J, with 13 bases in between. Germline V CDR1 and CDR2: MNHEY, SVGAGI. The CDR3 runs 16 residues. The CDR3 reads CASSYGGGQGTDTQYF. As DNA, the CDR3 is TGTGCCAGCAGTTACGGAGGAGGCCAGGGCACAGATACGCAGTATTTT.

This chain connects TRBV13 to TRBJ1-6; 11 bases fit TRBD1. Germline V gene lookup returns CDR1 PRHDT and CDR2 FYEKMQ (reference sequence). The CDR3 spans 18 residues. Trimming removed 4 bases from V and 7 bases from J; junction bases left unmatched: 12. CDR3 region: CASSSSLDRGLANSPLHF. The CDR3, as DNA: TGTGCCAGCAGCTCGAGCCTGGACAGGGGGCTGGCAAATTCACCCCTCCACTTT.

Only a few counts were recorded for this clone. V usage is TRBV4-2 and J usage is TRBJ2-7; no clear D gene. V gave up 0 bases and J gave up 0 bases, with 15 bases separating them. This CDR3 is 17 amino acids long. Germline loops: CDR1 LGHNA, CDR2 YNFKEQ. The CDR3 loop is CASSQDSRGSSSYEQYF. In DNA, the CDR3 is TGTGCCAGCAGCCAAGACAGTAGAGGCTCCAGCTCCTACGAGCAGTACTTC.

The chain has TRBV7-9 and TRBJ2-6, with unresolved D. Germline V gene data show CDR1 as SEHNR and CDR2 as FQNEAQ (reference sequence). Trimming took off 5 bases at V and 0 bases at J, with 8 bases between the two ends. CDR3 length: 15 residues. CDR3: CASSPGISGANVLTF. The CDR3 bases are TGTGCCAGCAGCCCCGGTATCTCTGGGGCCAACGTCCTGACTTTC.

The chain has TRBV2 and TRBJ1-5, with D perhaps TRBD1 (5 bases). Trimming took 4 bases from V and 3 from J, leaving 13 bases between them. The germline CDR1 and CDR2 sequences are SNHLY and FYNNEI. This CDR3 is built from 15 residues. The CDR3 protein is CASSGGALNNQPQHF. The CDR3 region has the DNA TGTGCCAGCAGTGGTGGGGCACTAAACAATCAGCCCCAGCATTTT.

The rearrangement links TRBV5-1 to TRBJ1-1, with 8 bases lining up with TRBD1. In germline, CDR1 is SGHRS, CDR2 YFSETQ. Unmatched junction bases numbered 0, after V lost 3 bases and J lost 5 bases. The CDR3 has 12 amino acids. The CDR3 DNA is TGCGCCAGCAGCTGGACAGGGACTGAAGCTTTCTTT. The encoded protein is CASSWTGTEAFF.

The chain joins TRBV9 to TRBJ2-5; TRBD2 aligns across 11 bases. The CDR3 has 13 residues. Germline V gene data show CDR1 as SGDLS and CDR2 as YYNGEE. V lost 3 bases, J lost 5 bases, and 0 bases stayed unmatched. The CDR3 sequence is CASSGTSGETQYF. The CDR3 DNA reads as TGTGCCAGCAGCGGGACTAGCGGGGAGACCCAGTACTTC.

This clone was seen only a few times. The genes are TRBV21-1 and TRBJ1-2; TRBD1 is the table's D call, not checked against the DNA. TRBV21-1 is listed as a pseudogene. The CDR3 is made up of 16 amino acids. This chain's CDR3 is CASSIPGTGGNYGYTF. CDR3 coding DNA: TGTGCCAGCAGCATTCCTGGGACAGGGGGTAACTATGGCTACACCTTC.

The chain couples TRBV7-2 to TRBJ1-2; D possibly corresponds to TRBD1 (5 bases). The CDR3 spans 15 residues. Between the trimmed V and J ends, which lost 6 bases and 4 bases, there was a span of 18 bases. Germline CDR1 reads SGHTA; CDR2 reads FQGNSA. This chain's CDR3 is CASSPSGREAYGYTF. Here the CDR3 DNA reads TGTGCCAGCAGTCCATCGGGCAGGGAAGCCTATGGCTACACCTTC. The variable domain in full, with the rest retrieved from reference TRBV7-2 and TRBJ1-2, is GAGVSQSPSNKVTEKGKDVELRCDPISGHTALYWYRQSLGQGLEFLIYFQGNSAPDKSGLPSDRFSAERTGGSVSTLTIQRTQQEDSAVYLCASSPSGREAYGYTFGSGTRLTVV.

CDR3: CASSLEWASVADTQYF. CDR3 bases: TGTGCCAGCAGCTTAGAATGGGCTAGCGTGGCAGATACGCAGTATTTT. The rearrangement uses TRBV7-6 and TRBJ2-3, with a tentative D call TRBD2 (6 bases). CDR3 size: 16 residues. The germline V gene encodes CDR1 SGHVS and CDR2 FNYEAQ. V was clipped by 1 base and J by 4 bases, with 15 bases between them.

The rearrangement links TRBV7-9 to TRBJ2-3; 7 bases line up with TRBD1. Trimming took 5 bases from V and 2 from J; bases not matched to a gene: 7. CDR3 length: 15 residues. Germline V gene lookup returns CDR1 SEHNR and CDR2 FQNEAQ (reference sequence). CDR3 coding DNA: TGTGCCAGCAGCCCCCGGACAGGTTTCACAGATACGCAGTATTTT. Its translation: CASSPRTGFTDTQYF.

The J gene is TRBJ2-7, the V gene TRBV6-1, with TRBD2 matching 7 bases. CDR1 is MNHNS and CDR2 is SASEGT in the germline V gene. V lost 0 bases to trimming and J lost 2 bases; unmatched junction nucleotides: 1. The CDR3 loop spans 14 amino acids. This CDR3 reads CASSEAAGPYEQYF. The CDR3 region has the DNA TGTGCCAGCAGTGAAGCAGCGGGACCCTACGAGCAGTACTTC.

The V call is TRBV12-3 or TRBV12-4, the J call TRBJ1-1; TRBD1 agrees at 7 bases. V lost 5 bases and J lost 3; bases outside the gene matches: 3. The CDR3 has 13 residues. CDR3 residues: CASSPTGDTEAFF. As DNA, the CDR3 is TGTGCCAGCAGTCCTACAGGGGACACTGAAGCTTTCTTT.

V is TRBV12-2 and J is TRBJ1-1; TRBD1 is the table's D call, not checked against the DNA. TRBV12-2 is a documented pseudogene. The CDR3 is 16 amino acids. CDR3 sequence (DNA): TGTGCAAGTCGCTTACCGTCGGACAGGGGGAACACTGAAGCTTTCTTT. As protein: CASRLPSDRGNTEAFF.

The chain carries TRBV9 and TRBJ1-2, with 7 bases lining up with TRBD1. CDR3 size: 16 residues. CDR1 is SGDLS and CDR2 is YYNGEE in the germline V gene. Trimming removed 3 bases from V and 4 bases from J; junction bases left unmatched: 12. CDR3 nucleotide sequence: TGTGCCAGCAGCGCCAGAGAGGCCGGGACAGCCTATGGCTACACCTTC. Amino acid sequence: CASSAREAGTAYGYTF.

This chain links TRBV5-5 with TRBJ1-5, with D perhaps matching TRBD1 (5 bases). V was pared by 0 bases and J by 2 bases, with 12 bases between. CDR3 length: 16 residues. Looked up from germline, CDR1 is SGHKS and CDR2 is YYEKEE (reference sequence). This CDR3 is CASSLEGPWGNQPQHF. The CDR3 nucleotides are TGTGCCAGCAGCTTGGAGGGGCCCTGGGGCAATCAGCCCCAGCATTTT.

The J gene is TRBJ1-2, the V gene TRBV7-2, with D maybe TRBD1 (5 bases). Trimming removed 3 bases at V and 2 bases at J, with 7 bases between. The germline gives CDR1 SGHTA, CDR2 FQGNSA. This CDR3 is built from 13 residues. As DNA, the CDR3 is TGTGCCAGCAGCTTTGACAGAAACTATGGCTACACCTTC. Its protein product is CASSFDRNYGYTF.

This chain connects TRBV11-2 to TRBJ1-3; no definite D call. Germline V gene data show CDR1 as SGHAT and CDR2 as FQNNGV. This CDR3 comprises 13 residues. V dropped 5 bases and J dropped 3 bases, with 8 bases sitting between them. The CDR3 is CASSPTSGNTIYF. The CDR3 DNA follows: TGTGCCAGCAGCCCAACGAGTGGAAACACCATATATTTT. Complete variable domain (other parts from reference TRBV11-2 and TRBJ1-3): EAGVAQSPRYKIIEKRQSVAFWCNPISGHATLYWYQQILGQGPKLLIQFQNNGVVDDSQLPKDRFSAERLKGVDSTLKIQPAKLEDSAVYLCASSPTSGNTIYFGEGSWLTVV.

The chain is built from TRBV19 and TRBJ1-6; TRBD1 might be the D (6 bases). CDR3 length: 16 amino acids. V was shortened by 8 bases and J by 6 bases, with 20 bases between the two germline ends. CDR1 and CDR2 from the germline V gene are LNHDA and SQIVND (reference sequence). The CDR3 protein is CASYETGRSGNSPLHF. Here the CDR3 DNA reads TGTGCCAGTTATGAAACAGGGAGAAGTGGTAATTCACCCCTCCACTTT.

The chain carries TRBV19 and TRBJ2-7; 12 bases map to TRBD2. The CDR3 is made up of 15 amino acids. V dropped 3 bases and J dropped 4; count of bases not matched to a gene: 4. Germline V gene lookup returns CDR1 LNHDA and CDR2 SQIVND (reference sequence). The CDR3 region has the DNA TGTGCCAGTAGTATGACTAGCGGGAGATTATACGAGCAGTACTTC. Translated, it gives CASSMTSGRLYEQYF. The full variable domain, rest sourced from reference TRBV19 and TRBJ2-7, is DGGITQSPKYLFRKEGQNVTLSCEQNLNHDAMYWYRQDPGQGLRLIYYSQIVNDFQKGDIAEGYSVSREKKESFPLTVTSAQKNPTAFYLCASSMTSGRLYEQYFGPGTRLTVT.